This TCR beta chain appears in the sequencing data of a study of blood T cell repertoires in COVID-19 (TCRdb year 2020). About the full investigation: Samples from collaborators originated in the United States, Italy and Spain and spanned both the acute and convalescent phases of COVID-19. The material from the prospective study consisted of cDNA or gDNA derived from T cells, B-cell-depleted T cells, or PBMCs. Subjects who had been exposed to COVID-19, were actively infected with it, or had recovered from it provided the deeply sampled blood TCRbeta repertoires that made up the dataset. A freely available public database, intended as a resource for researchers studying the immune response to SARS-CoV-2, is where the repertoires were released. The samples were drawn from the first 160 participants of the ongoing ImmuneRACE study and from over 950 subjects provided by 6 global collaborators. A de-identified subject ID, COVID-19 status, age in years and sex were almost always included in the sample metadata. Where HLA class I and class II types were available, the types were taken from metadata supplied by the sample provider, not from assay-based typing. The investigation overall reported the following: The amount of clinical and demographic metadata varied by source and participant and was provided uncurated.

Trimming accounts for 6 bases at V and 9 bases at J, while the number of junction bases matched to no gene is 7. The germline V gene sets CDR1 to SNHLY and CDR2 to FYNNEI. The cysteine opens and the phenylalanine closes a CDR3 of 15 amino acids. Just CDR3 DNA is preserved here, 45 bases in frame from base 1. Samples from volunteer blood donors who had recovered from COVID-19 were contributed by a second Seattle source. The collaborating institutions used their own protocols to collect whole blood in K2EDTA tubes. For TCRbeta analysis, collaborators shipped samples in one of three forms: frozen whole blood, isolated PBMCs, or DNA extracted from either of those sample types. A word on this clone: Its antigen target is currently unknown. The record has no base qualities; no much larger clone is one base away.

The immunoSEQ Assay, a bias-controlled multiplex PCR, was used to amplify TCRbeta CDR3 regions from genomic DNA. As for the original processing: The number of nucleated cells in each sample was estimated from the amplification of reference gene primers within the assay. To quantify the absolute abundance of each unique TCRbeta CDR3 rearrangement, sequence reads were collapsed and filtered. For each sample, productive Simpson clonality was calculated as the square root of Simpson's diversity index over productive rearrangements. The source is immuneACCESS, and TCRdb retained only in-frame sequences with V and J called. Part of the clones is not carried over; for the studies checked, unresolved V genes explain less than half of this, and the remainder is unexplained. V, J and clone size are taken as reported in that table, and D and trimming were inferred from the DNA itself. The sample contains roughly 160,000 clones, approximately 90% of them found a single time. Together, the top ten hold roughly 1.9% of the sample.

Recombination joined TRBV2 with TRBJ2-1, with 14 bases aligning to TRBD2. The sequencing sample was made of peripheral blood. This receptor was taken from a man in his forties or fifties who had recovered from COVID-19. The CDR3 in this case is CASRGTSGRIGEQFF. The nucleotide sequence is TGTGCCAGCAGAGGGACTAGCGGGAGAATCGGTGAGCAGTTCTTC.